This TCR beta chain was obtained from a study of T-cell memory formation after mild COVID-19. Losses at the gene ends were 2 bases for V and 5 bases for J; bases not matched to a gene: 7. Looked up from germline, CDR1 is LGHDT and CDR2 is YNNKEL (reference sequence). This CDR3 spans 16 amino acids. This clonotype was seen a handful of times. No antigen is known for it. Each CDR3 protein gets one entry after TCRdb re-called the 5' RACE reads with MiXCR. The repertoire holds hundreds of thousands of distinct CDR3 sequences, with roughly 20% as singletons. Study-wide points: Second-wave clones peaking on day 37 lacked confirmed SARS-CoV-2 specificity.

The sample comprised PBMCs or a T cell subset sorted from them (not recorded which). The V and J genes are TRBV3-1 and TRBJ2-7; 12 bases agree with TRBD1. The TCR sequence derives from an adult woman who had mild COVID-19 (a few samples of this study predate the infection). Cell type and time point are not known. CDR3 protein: CASSQPSGTGGHEQYF. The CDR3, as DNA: TGTGCCAGCAGCCAACCATCCGGGACAGGGGGCCACGAGCAGTACTTC.